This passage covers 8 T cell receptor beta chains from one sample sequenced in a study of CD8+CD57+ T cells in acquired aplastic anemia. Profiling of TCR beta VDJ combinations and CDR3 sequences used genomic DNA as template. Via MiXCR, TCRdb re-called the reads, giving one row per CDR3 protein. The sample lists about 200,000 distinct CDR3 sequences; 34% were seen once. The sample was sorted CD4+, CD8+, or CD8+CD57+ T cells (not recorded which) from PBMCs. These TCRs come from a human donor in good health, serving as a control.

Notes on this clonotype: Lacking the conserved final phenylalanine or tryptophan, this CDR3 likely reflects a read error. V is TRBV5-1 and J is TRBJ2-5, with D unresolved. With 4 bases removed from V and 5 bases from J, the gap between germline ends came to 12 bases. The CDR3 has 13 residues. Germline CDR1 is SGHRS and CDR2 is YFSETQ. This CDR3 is CASSKGSLETQYL. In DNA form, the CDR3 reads TGCGCCAGCAGCAAAGGTTCCCTGGAGACCCAGTACCTC.

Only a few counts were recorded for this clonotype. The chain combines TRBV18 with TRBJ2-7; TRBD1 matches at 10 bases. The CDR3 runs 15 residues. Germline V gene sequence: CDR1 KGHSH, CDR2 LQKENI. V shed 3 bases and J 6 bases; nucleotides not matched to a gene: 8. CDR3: CASSPLVGQGGEQYF. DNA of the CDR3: TGTGCCAGCTCACCCTTGGTCGGACAGGGGGGCGAGCAGTACTTC. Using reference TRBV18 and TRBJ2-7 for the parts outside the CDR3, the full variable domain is NAGVMQNPRHLVRRRGQEARLRCSPMKGHSHVYWYRQLPEEGLKFMVYLQKENIIDESGMPKERFSAEFPKEGPSILRIQQVVRGDSAAYFCASSPLVGQGGEQYFGPGTRLTVT.

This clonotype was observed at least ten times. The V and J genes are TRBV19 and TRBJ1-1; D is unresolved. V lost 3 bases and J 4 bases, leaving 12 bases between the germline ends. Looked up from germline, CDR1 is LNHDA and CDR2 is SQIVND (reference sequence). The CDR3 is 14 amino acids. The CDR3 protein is CASSMGRLITEAFF. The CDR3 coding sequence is TGTGCCAGTAGTATGGGCAGGCTGATCACTGAAGCTTTCTTT.

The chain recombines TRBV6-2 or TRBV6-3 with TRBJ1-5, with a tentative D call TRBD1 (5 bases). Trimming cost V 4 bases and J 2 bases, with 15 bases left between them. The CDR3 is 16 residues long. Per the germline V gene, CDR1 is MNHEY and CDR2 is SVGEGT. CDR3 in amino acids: CASSLSGGGGNQPQHF. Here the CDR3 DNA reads TGTGCCAGCAGTTTATCGGGGGGAGGGGGCAATCAGCCCCAGCATTTT.

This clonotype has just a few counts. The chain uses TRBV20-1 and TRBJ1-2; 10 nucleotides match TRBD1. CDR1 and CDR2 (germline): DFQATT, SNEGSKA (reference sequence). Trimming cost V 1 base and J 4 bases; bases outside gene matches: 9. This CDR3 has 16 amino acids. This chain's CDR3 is CSARGDRGLFGYGYTF. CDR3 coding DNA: TGCAGTGCTAGAGGGGACAGGGGTCTGTTCGGCTATGGCTACACCTTC.

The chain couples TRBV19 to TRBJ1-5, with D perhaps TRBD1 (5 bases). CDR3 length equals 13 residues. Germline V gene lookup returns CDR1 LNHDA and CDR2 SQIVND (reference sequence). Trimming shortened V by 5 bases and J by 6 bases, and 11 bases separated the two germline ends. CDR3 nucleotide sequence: TGTGCCAGTAGTGGGGCGGAGACTCAGCCCCAGCATTTT. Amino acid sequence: CASSGAETQPQHF.

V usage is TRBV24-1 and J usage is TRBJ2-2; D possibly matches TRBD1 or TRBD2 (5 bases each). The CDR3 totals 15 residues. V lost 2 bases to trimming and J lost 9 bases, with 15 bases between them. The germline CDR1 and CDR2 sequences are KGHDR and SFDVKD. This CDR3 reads CATSDSGPPGRELFF. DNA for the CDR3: TGTGCCACCAGTGATTCGGGGCCCCCGGGAAGGGAGCTGTTTTTT.

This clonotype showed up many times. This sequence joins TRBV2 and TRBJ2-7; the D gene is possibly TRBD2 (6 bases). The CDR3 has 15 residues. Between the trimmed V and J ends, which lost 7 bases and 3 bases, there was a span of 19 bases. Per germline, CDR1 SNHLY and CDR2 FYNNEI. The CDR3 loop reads CASTTPRGGDYEQYF. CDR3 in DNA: TGTGCCAGCACTACCCCCCGAGGCGGGGACTACGAGCAGTACTTC.